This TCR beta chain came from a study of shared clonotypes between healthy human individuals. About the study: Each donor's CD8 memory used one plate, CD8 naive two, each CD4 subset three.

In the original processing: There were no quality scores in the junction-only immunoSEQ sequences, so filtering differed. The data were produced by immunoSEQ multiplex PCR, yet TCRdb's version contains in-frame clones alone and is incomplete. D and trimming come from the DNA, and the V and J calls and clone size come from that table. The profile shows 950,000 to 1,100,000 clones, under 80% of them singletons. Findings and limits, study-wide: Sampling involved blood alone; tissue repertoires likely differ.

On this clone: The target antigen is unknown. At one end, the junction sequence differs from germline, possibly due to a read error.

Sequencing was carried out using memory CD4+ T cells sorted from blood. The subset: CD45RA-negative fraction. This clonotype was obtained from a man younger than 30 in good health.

The CDR3 coding sequence is TGCGCCAGCAGGGACGGAGGGGTGAGCTCCCACGAGCAGTACTTC. Amino acids: CASRDGGVSSHEQYF. The chain combines TRBV5-1 with TRBJ2-7, with D maybe TRBD2 (6 bases). Per the germline V gene, CDR1 is SGHRS and CDR2 is YFSETQ. There are 15 residues in the CDR3.